These 17 T cell receptor beta chains share one sample of origin, sequenced in a study of shared clonotypes between healthy human individuals. Clones were read by immunoSEQ multiplex PCR, and TCRdb kept only the in-frame ones, dropping some. This sample yields more than 550,000 clones, of which around 77% are seen a single time; approximately 1.8% belongs to the top ten. The material sequenced was memory CD4+ T cells sorted from blood. Subset: CD45RA-negative fraction. Receptors were obtained from a woman aged 25 to 39 in good health.

This chain uses TRBV6-5 with TRBJ1-5, with a possible D match to TRBD1 (5 bases). Trimming removed 6 bases from V and 4 bases from J, with 16 bases in between. CDR1 is MNHEY and CDR2 is SVGAGI in the germline V gene. The CDR3 spans 15 residues. CDR3 protein: CASSKTWGGNQPQHF. The CDR3 DNA reads TGTGCCAGCAGCAAAACGTGGGGGGGGAATCAGCCCCAGCATTTT.

The genes are TRBV5-1 and TRBJ2-7; D gene ambiguous. The germline gives CDR1 SGHRS, CDR2 YFSETQ. The length of the CDR3 is 15 residues. V was pared by 0 bases and J by 5 bases, with 15 bases between. The CDR3 sequence is CASSLGGLTTNEQYF. The CDR3 nucleotides read TGCGCCAGCAGCTTGGGAGGCCTAACTACCAACGAGCAGTACTTC.

In this sample, this clone turned up once. The V gene is TRBV9, the J gene TRBJ1-2; no reliable D call. V lost 7 bases to trimming and J lost 0 bases, with 7 bases between them. Germline V lookup: CDR1 SGDLS, CDR2 YYNGEE. There are 12 residues in the CDR3. CDR3 residues: CASSTTNYGYTF. The CDR3 DNA reads as TGTGCCAGCTCGACAACTAACTATGGCTACACCTTC.

This chain links TRBV28 with TRBJ1-1; D not resolved. The V end was cut by 7 bases, the J end by 1 base, with 13 bases between. There are 14 residues in the CDR3. The germline gives CDR1 MDHEN, CDR2 SYDVKM. CDR3 coding DNA: TGTGCCAGCACCACCCAGACAAGGAACACTGAAGCTTTCTTT. The encoded protein is CASTTQTRNTEAFF.

V is TRBV28 and J is TRBJ2-7; D is unresolved. The germline V gene encodes CDR1 MDHEN and CDR2 SYDVKM. The CDR3 covers 14 residues. Trimming left V 2 bases short and J 7 bases short, with 15 bases between. CDR3 sequence reads: CASSLVSLAWEQYF. The CDR3 DNA sequence: TGTGCCAGCAGTTTAGTTTCCCTGGCCTGGGAGCAGTACTTC.

V and J are TRBV23-1 and TRBJ2-5; possibly TRBD2 for D (5 bases). The J call is uncertain, as TRBJ2-7 better fits the DNA end. TRBV23-1 is an open reading frame, and its role is uncertain. There are 14 residues in the CDR3. The CDR3 bases are TGCGCCAGCAGCTTGCTTGGGAGTAACGACGAGCAGTACTTC. It encodes CASSLLGSNDEQYF.

This clone has just a few counts. Other nucleotide sequences in the sample specify the same CDR3. This CDR3 reads CASSLETGRNQPQHF. For the CDR3, the DNA is TGCGCCAGCAGCCTAGAGACAGGGCGCAATCAGCCCCAGCATTTT. The chain combines TRBV5-1 with TRBJ1-5; 7 nucleotides align to TRBD1. V shed 4 bases and J 2 bases; nucleotides not matched to a gene: 6. The CDR3 has 15 residues. In germline, CDR1 is SGHRS, CDR2 YFSETQ.

CDR3 coding DNA: TGTGCCAGCAGCTTAGGGAACGGCGGCGAGCAGTACTTC. The encoded protein is CASSLGNGGEQYF. The V gene is TRBV11-2, the J gene TRBJ2-7; D remains ambiguous. This CDR3 is built from 13 residues. CDR1 and CDR2 (germline): SGHAT, FQNNGV. V lost 1 base and J lost 6, with 10 bases in between.

The chain carries TRBV6-6 and TRBJ2-2; TRBD1 matches 8 bases. Per germline, CDR1 MNHNY and CDR2 SVGAGI (reference sequence). The CDR3 totals 15 residues. V was pared by 0 bases and J by 4 bases, with 1 base of the junction left unmatched. Here the CDR3 reads CASSYSDRGTGELFF. The DNA of the CDR3 is TGTGCCAGCAGTTACTCTGACAGGGGCACCGGGGAGCTGTTTTTT.

V usage is TRBV11-2 and J usage is TRBJ1-3; TRBD1 might be the D (5 bases). This CDR3 spans 19 amino acids. The germline V gene has CDR1 SGHAT and CDR2 FQNNGV. Trimming cost V 1 base and J 0 bases, with 19 bases left between them. CDR3 sequence reads: CASSLVGSLGLSSGNTIYF. CDR3 DNA sequence: TGTGCCAGCAGCTTAGTGGGGTCATTGGGGCTAAGCTCTGGAAACACCATATATTTT.

The V gene is TRBV28, the J gene TRBJ2-7, with D tentatively TRBD1 or TRBD2 (5 bases each). Deletions cut 6 bases from V and 4 bases from J, with 22 bases between. The CDR3 consists of 16 residues. The germline gives CDR1 MDHEN, CDR2 SYDVKM. CDR3 DNA: TGTGCCAGCAGCCAAAGACAGTCGGAAGCGGCGTACGAGCAGTACTTC. Translated: CASSQRQSEAAYEQYF.

The rearrangement joins TRBV27 to TRBJ2-5, with 8 bases identical to TRBD1. Per the germline V gene, CDR1 is MNHEY and CDR2 is SMNVEV (reference sequence). The CDR3 spans 14 residues. The V gene end was trimmed by 6 bases and the J gene end by 5 bases; junction bases not matched to a gene: 8. The CDR3 here is CASRGQVLWETQYF. The CDR3 DNA follows: TGTGCCAGCAGGGGACAGGTCTTGTGGGAGACCCAGTACTTC.

The chain combines TRBV2 with TRBJ1-2; weak D call: TRBD1 (5 bases). Germline CDR1 SNHLY, CDR2 FYNNEI. The CDR3 length is 14 residues. The V gene lost 5 bases and the J gene lost 3 bases, with 13 bases spanning the gap. CDR3 sequence (DNA): TGTGCCAGCAGTTTGGGGGGAAGAGACTATGGCTACACCTTC. Amino acid sequence: CASSLGGRDYGYTF.

The sample holds a few counts of this clone. V is TRBV5-1 and J is TRBJ2-3; D is unresolved. The CDR3 consists of 12 residues. CDR1 is SGHRS, CDR2 YFSETQ, per germline. The germline V and J ends were trimmed by 4 bases and 5 bases, with 8 bases remaining between them. The CDR3 here is CASSRNEDTQYF. CDR3 nucleotides: TGCGCCAGCAGCCGAAACGAAGATACGCAGTATTTT.

The CDR3 region has the DNA TGTGCCAGCAGCTCTAGCGGGAGACTTGAGACCCAGTACTTC. It encodes CASSSSGRLETQYF. The V gene is TRBV7-9, the J gene TRBJ2-5; 10 bases match TRBD2. V gave up 4 bases and J gave up 5 bases; unmatched junction bases: 4. Germline values: CDR1 SEHNR, CDR2 FQNEAQ (reference sequence). CDR3 length: 14 amino acids.

The chain couples TRBV5-6 to TRBJ1-4; D gene uncertain. The CDR3 runs 13 residues. Germline V gene sequence: CDR1 SGHDT, CDR2 YYEEEE. V lost 4 bases, J lost 7 bases, and 11 bases lay in between. The CDR3: CASSHGSGEKLFF. CDR3 DNA sequence: TGTGCCAGCAGCCACGGTAGCGGTGAAAAACTGTTTTTT.

This clone was found a few times. This chain links TRBV11-2 with TRBJ2-1; possible D gene TRBD2, 5 bases. The CDR3 is 14 amino acids. The germline gives CDR1 SGHAT, CDR2 FQNNGV. V was trimmed by 0 bases and J by 6 bases, leaving 9 bases between them. Here the CDR3 reads CASSLDNSVNEQFF. Written as DNA, the CDR3 is TGTGCCAGCAGCTTAGATAATAGCGTCAATGAGCAGTTCTTC.